The next 16 T cell receptor beta chains were all read from a single sample in a study of T-cell memory formation after mild COVID-19. TCRdb independently ran MiXCR on the 5' RACE reads; one entry per CDR3 protein. Of around 300,000 distinct CDR3 sequences listed, approximately 14% were seen once; the top ten hold around a fifth. The sample taken for sequencing was PBMCs or a T cell subset sorted from them (not recorded which). The receptors were sampled from a man younger than 35 who had mild COVID-19 (a few samples of this study predate the infection). Cell type and time point are not known.

This chain joins TRBV6-2 or TRBV6-3 and TRBJ2-7; D may be TRBD1 (6 bases). Germline lookup yields CDR1 MNHEY and CDR2 SVGEGT. With 2 bases removed from V and 4 bases from J, the gap between germline ends came to 21 bases. CDR3 length: 17 amino acids. The CDR3 nucleotides are TGTGCCAGCAGTTACCCAGAGATACGATCGGGGACATACGAGCAGTACTTC. Translating gives CASSYPEIRSGTYEQYF.

This rearrangement joins TRBV6-5 to TRBJ1-6, with D possibly TRBD1 on 6 matching bases. Germline lookup yields CDR1 MNHEY and CDR2 SVGAGI. Trimming pared 6 bases from V and 5 bases from J, leaving 14 bases between. The CDR3 has 15 amino acids. DNA of the CDR3: TGTGCCAGCAGACTACAGGGTTTTGATAATTCACCCCTCCACTTT. Residues: CASRLQGFDNSPLHF.

The gene calls are TRBV9 and TRBJ1-2, with a weak D call TRBD1 (6 bases). CDR1 is SGDLS, CDR2 YYNGEE, per germline. Trimming pared 6 bases from V and 7 bases from J, leaving 19 bases between. CDR3 length: 14 amino acids. CDR3 DNA sequence: TGTGCCAGCAAAAGCCCCGGGACAACAAGTGGCTACACCTTC. It is translated as CASKSPGTTSGYTF.

The chain couples TRBV5-1 to TRBJ2-1; 12 bases fit TRBD2. V gave up 6 bases and J gave up 9 bases; unmatched junction bases: 13. Germline loops: CDR1 SGHRS, CDR2 YFSETQ. The CDR3 sequence is 16 residues long. The CDR3 sequence is CASTPLLAGGPGEQFF. CDR3 nucleotide sequence: TGCGCCAGCACCCCCCTACTAGCGGGGGGCCCGGGTGAGCAGTTCTTC. The full variable domain, in which reference TRBV5-1 and TRBJ2-1 provide the parts outside the CDR3, is KAGVTQTPRYLIKTRGQQVTLSCSPISGHRSVSWYQQTPGQGLQFLFEYFSETQRNKGNFPGRFSGRQFSNSRSEMNVSTLELGDSALYLCASTPLLAGGPGEQFFGPGTRLTVL.

The sample holds many counts of this clonotype. The chain uses TRBV5-1 and TRBJ1-2, with D possibly TRBD1 on 6 matching bases. V lost 3 bases, J lost 10 bases, and 19 bases lay in between. Per the germline V gene, CDR1 is SGHRS and CDR2 is YFSETQ. The CDR3 covers 14 residues. The CDR3 nucleotides read TGCGCCAGCAGCTCTGGATCAGGGGCGAATGACTACACCTTC. Translated: CASSSGSGANDYTF.

This clonotype was detected a few times. The CDR3, as DNA: TGCGCCAGCAGCTTGGAGGGAGGACAGATCTACGAGCAGTACGTC. Translating gives CASSLEGGQIYEQYV. The chain links TRBV5-1 to TRBJ2-7, with D possibly being TRBD1 or TRBD2 (6 bases each). CDR1 SGHRS and CDR2 YFSETQ come from the germline V gene. Between the trimmed V and J ends, which lost 0 bases and 3 bases, there was a span of 13 bases. The CDR3 spans 15 residues.

The V and J genes are TRBV19 and TRBJ2-3, with D possibly being TRBD2 (5 bases). CDR1 and CDR2 from the germline V gene are LNHDA and SQIVND (reference sequence). The CDR3 is made up of 15 amino acids. The ends were cut back, 5 bases at V and 8 bases at J, with 20 bases in the middle. CDR3 loop: CASSATPDPRGTQYF. DNA of the CDR3: TGTGCCAGTAGTGCAACCCCAGACCCTCGGGGTACGCAGTATTTT. The full variable domain, completed using reference TRBV19 and TRBJ2-3, is DGGITQSPKYLFRKEGQNVTLSCEQNLNHDAMYWYRQDPGQGLRLIYYSQIVNDFQKGDIAEGYSVSREKKESFPLTVTSAQKNPTAFYLCASSATPDPRGTQYFGPGTRLTVL.

J is TRBJ2-5 and V is TRBV12-2; no check of the table's D call, TRBD1, against the DNA was made. TRBV12-2 is a documented pseudogene. The CDR3 length is 15 residues. This chain's CDR3 is CASRCPPRDQETQYF. CDR3 nucleotides: TGTGCAAGTCGCTGCCCCCCCCGGGATCAAGAGACCCAGTACTTC.

This clonotype was counted between two and nine times. This chain connects TRBV5-1 to TRBJ2-3; TRBD1 matches 7 bases. The ends lost 0 bases at V and 2 bases at J; junction bases unmatched: 6. In germline, CDR1 is SGHRS, CDR2 YFSETQ. CDR3 size: 16 residues. For the CDR3, the DNA is TGCGCCAGCAGCTTGGGACAGGGAATATTCACAGATACGCAGTATTTT. Amino acid sequence: CASSLGQGIFTDTQYF.

The gene calls are TRBV20-1 and TRBJ2-3; D uncertain. The CDR3 contains 13 residues. The V and J ends lost 1 base and 1 base respectively, with 6 bases between them. Germline V gene lookup returns CDR1 DFQATT and CDR2 SNEGSKA (reference sequence). The CDR3 spells CSARGVGTDTQYF. The CDR3 DNA is TGCAGTGCTAGAGGGGTAGGCACAGATACGCAGTATTTT.

J is TRBJ2-1 and V is TRBV6-6, with 11 bases aligning to TRBD1. CDR1 and CDR2 (germline): MNHNY, SVGAGI (reference sequence). Unmatched junction bases numbered 2, after V lost 5 bases and J lost 2 bases. The CDR3 consists of 15 residues. In nucleotides, the CDR3 is TGTGCCAGCAGTAGGACAGGGGGCGCCTACAATGAGCAGTTCTTC. Its protein product is CASSRTGGAYNEQFF.

The chain uses TRBV10-3 and TRBJ1-1; D remains unclear. CDR1 and CDR2 from the germline V gene are ENHRY and SYGVKD. The CDR3 has 14 residues. With 10 bases removed from V and 4 bases from J, the gap between germline ends came to 19 bases. The CDR3 DNA reads TGTGCCAGTACGTCGGAAGGCCAAGGCACTGAAGCTTTCTTT. Its protein product is CASTSEGQGTEAFF.

This clonotype was observed a handful of times. The chain employs TRBV3-1 and TRBJ1-5, with D perhaps TRBD1 (5 bases). The CDR3 extends over 16 amino acids. Per the germline V gene, CDR1 is LGHDT and CDR2 is YNNKEL (reference sequence). The V end lost 0 bases, the J end lost 6 bases, and 15 bases lay between the germline ends. CDR3 DNA sequence: TGTGCCAGCAGCCAAGATCCCTTGGGGGGACGTCAGCCCCAGCATTTT. This codes for CASSQDPLGGRQPQHF.

V and J are TRBV7-2 and TRBJ2-5, with TRBD2 matching over 8 bases. The CDR3 has 16 residues. J lost 2 bases, V lost 5 bases, and 10 bases had no gene match. CDR1 SGHTA and CDR2 FQGNSA come from the germline V gene. The CDR3 region is CASSLSGGGRQETQYF. In DNA, the CDR3 is TGTGCCAGCAGCCTAAGTGGCGGGGGGAGGCAAGAGACCCAGTACTTC.

This clonotype came up a few times. The genes are TRBV4-1 and TRBJ2-3; no reliable D call. The CDR3 spans 13 residues. Germline V gives CDR1 MGHRA, CDR2 YSYEKL. V was trimmed by 1 base and J by 11 bases, leaving 13 bases between them. As DNA, the CDR3 is TGCGCCAGCAGCCAAGCAGTAACTCAGATGCAGTATTTT. Protein: CASSQAVTQMQYF.

The chain joins TRBV5-1 to TRBJ1-2; D is perhaps TRBD1 (5 bases). Per the germline V gene, CDR1 is SGHRS and CDR2 is YFSETQ. The CDR3 consists of 14 residues. V lost 0 bases to trimming and J lost 6 bases, with 12 bases between them. Here the CDR3 DNA reads TGCGCCAGCAGCTTGGCCGATACAGGAGATGGCTACACCTTC. Translated, it gives CASSLADTGDGYTF.